Below are 11 T cell receptor beta chains sequenced from a single sample in a study of cytomegalovirus exposure and HLA in healthy donors. In the PCR, 60 Vbeta and 13 Jbeta primers were used. The method was immunoSEQ multiplex PCR; TCRdb's version includes in-frame clones alone and lacks a portion of them. The table lists fewer than 200,000 clones, over 70% of them singletons. Sequenced input: PBMCs. The receptors originated from a male donor in good health and CMV-seropositive.

The rearrangement uses TRBV6-5 and TRBJ1-6; the match to TRBD1 covers 7 bases. With V trimmed by 1 base and J by 4 bases, 4 bases remained unmatched. The CDR3 has 16 amino acids. Germline CDR1 is MNHEY and CDR2 is SVGAGI. CDR3 region: CASSYYPGQYNSPLHF. DNA for the CDR3: TGTGCCAGCAGTTACTATCCGGGACAGTATAATTCACCCCTCCACTTT.

This clone was recorded a few times. This chain links TRBV27 with TRBJ1-1, with 7 bases aligning to TRBD1. Germline lookup yields CDR1 MNHEY and CDR2 SMNVEV (reference sequence). Trimming removed 5 bases from V and 0 bases from J; junction bases left unmatched: 3. This CDR3 spans 14 amino acids. As DNA, the CDR3 is TGTGCCAGCAGTCCAGGGGGTTTGAACACTGAAGCTTTCTTT. Protein sequence: CASSPGGLNTEAFF.

The CDR3 DNA follows: TGTGCCAGCAGCCCGCGACAGCCCAACCAGCCCCAGCATTTT. Its translation: CASSPRQPNQPQHF. J is TRBJ1-5 and V is TRBV7-9; a possible D gene is TRBD1 (5 bases). Trimming pared 5 bases from V and 7 bases from J, leaving 15 bases between. This CDR3 is built from 14 residues. Germline V gives CDR1 SEHNR, CDR2 FQNEAQ (reference sequence).

This chain links TRBV7-2 with TRBJ1-3; tentative D call: TRBD1 (5 bases). The germline CDR1 and CDR2 sequences are SGHTA and FQGNSA. The CDR3 sequence is 15 residues long. V shed 5 bases and J shed 0 bases, with 11 bases lying between them. DNA of the CDR3: TGTGCCAGCAGCCGACAGCCCAGCTCTGGAAACACCATATATTTT. As protein: CASSRQPSSGNTIYF.

Notes on this clone: One junction end does not reproduce the germline sequence, and a read error may be involved. V and J are TRBV7-2 and TRBJ2-2, with 12 bases aligning to TRBD2. CDR1 SGHTA and CDR2 FQGNSA come from the germline V gene. The CDR3 has 14 residues. CDR3 sequence (DNA): TGTGCCAGCAGCTTATTAGCTAGCGGGGGGGCTGAGGTTTTT. Translating it yields CASSLLASGGAEVF.

V gene TRBV6-5 combines with J gene TRBJ1-2; no clear D. There are 16 residues in the CDR3. V was clipped by 2 bases and J by 4 bases, with 17 bases between them. Looked up from germline, CDR1 is MNHEY and CDR2 is SVGAGI. For the CDR3, the DNA is TGTGCCAGCAGTTACACCCCTGCCCAGGCGGGCTATGGCTACACCTTC. Translating it yields CASSYTPAQAGYGYTF.

The chain is built from TRBV6-1 and TRBJ1-6, with D maybe TRBD1 (5 bases). This CDR3 has 14 amino acids. Germline lookup yields CDR1 MNHNS and CDR2 SASEGT. With 3 bases removed from V and 9 bases from J, the gap between germline ends came to 12 bases. CDR3: CASSDQGPPSPLHF. The CDR3 nucleotides are TGTGCCAGCAGTGATCAGGGTCCACCTTCACCCCTCCACTTT.

The chain couples TRBV7-9 to TRBJ1-1; 11 bases match TRBD1. The germline gives CDR1 SEHNR, CDR2 FQNEAQ (reference sequence). The CDR3 runs to 16 residues. V trimming: 2 bases; J trimming: 1 base; junction bases outside the gene matches: 3. The CDR3, as DNA: TGTGCCAGCAGCTTACCCGGACAGGGGGCGAACACTGAAGCTTTCTTT. Protein sequence: CASSLPGQGANTEAFF.

As DNA, the CDR3 is TGTGCCAGTAGTATCGTGGCGGGGGGGCACAATGAGCAGTTCTTC. Protein sequence: CASSIVAGGHNEQFF. V gene TRBV19 combines with J gene TRBJ2-1, with TRBD2 matching 9 bases. Trimming cost V 3 bases and J 5 bases; bases outside gene matches: 5. This CDR3 has 15 amino acids. The germline V gene has CDR1 LNHDA and CDR2 SQIVND (reference sequence). Combining the CDR3 with reference TRBV19 and TRBJ2-1 gives the whole variable domain DGGITQSPKYLFRKEGQNVTLSCEQNLNHDAMYWYRQDPGQGLRLIYYSQIVNDFQKGDIAEGYSVSREKKESFPLTVTSAQKNPTAFYLCASSIVAGGHNEQFFGPGTRLTVL.

The CDR3 DNA reads as TGTGCCAGCAGCCAAGACGGGTACGAGCAGTACTTC. Encoded protein: CASSQDGYEQYF. The chain joins TRBV4-2 to TRBJ2-5; D is unresolved. Gene TRBJ2-7 matches the end of the DNA better, so the J call may be wrong. Germline loops: CDR1 LGHNA, CDR2 YNFKEQ. There are 12 residues in the CDR3.

This CDR3 is CASSAGDRGRLDGYTF. DNA for the CDR3: TGTGCCAGCAGTGCTGGGGACAGGGGGCGTCTCGATGGCTACACCTTC. The V and J genes are TRBV6-1 and TRBJ1-2; 12 bases match TRBD1. Germline loops: CDR1 MNHNS, CDR2 SASEGT. V gave up 4 bases and J gave up 6 bases; unmatched junction bases: 9. This CDR3 region has 16 residues.